Each of the 13 T cell receptor beta chains below was sequenced from the same sample in a study of response to subunit inactivated influenza vaccine. One entry per CDR3 protein, called by TCRdb with MiXCR from the RT-PCR reads. The sample has roughly 650,000 distinct CDR3 sequences, 15% to 19% seen once. Sample: PBMCs from blood, taken 11 to 12 days after vaccination. These receptors originate from a man in his fifties who received an inactivated influenza vaccine.

This clonotype was picked up a small number of times. The rearrangement uses TRBV29-1 and TRBJ2-7; maybe TRBD1 (6 bases). CDR1 is SQVTM and CDR2 is ANQGSEA in the germline V gene. This CDR3 has 14 residues. Trimming stripped 6 bases from V and 2 bases from J, with 17 bases between. The CDR3 DNA follows: TGCAGCGTCGAAAACAGGGACCCAACCTACGAGCAGTACTTC. Translating it yields CSVENRDPTYEQYF.

This clonotype has a count of ten or more. The chain recombines TRBV5-1 with TRBJ2-1, with 7 bases matching TRBD2. CDR3 length equals 15 residues. Trimming cost V 0 bases and J 8 bases; bases outside gene matches: 8. Per the germline V gene, CDR1 is SGHRS and CDR2 is YFSETQ. DNA of the CDR3: TGCGCCAGCAGCTTGGGCGCTAGCGGCGGGTATGAGCAGTTCTTC. Translation: CASSLGASGGYEQFF.

V is TRBV10-3 and J is TRBJ1-6, with 10 bases that match TRBD1. Germline values: CDR1 ENHRY, CDR2 SYGVKD. V was pared by 10 bases and J by 10 bases, with 13 bases of the junction left unmatched. The CDR3 has 15 residues. CDR3 region: CATWETRDRGSPLHF. In DNA, the CDR3 is TGTGCCACCTGGGAAACCCGGGACAGGGGATCACCCCTCCACTTT.

This clonotype was counted a few times. This chain joins TRBV7-2 and TRBJ1-4, with D tentatively TRBD1 (5 bases). The germline V gene encodes CDR1 SGHTA and CDR2 FQGNSA. Trimming shortened V by 8 bases and J by 0 bases, and 13 bases separated the two germline ends. The length of the CDR3 is 15 residues. Written as DNA, the CDR3 is TGTGCCAGCGGGGGTGGGGGTACAACTAATGAAAAACTGTTTTTT. Translating gives CASGGGGTTNEKLFF.

The rearrangement links TRBV28 to TRBJ2-5; D unclear. The germline CDR1 and CDR2 sequences are MDHEN and SYDVKM. CDR3 size: 14 residues. Trimming pared 5 bases from V and 1 base from J, leaving 11 bases between. CDR3 coding DNA: TGTGCCAGCAGTGGTCGGGTTATCCAAGAGACCCAGTACTTC. Its protein product is CASSGRVIQETQYF.

There are a few counts of this clonotype. The chain is built from TRBV29-1 and TRBJ2-2; tentatively, D is TRBD1 (7 bases). Looked up from germline, CDR1 is SQVTM and CDR2 is ANQGSEA. Trimming removed 4 bases at V and 4 bases at J, with 19 bases between. The CDR3 has 16 amino acids. Here the CDR3 reads CSVGRDLAGGTGELFF. CDR3 coding DNA: TGCAGCGTTGGGAGGGACCTGGCAGGGGGCACCGGGGAGCTGTTTTTT.

This clonotype was found many times. The CDR3 reads CASTRTRNTEAFF. The CDR3 bases are TGTGCCAGCACAAGAACAAGGAACACTGAAGCTTTCTTT. The rearrangement joins TRBV7-2 to TRBJ1-1; D unclear. V lost 7 bases, J lost 1 base, and 10 bases lay in between. The CDR3 is 13 amino acids. Germline lookup yields CDR1 SGHTA and CDR2 FQGNSA.

The chain recombines TRBV29-1 with TRBJ2-3; 8 nucleotides align to TRBD2. The germline V gene encodes CDR1 SQVTM and CDR2 ANQGSEA. The CDR3 sequence is 14 residues long. After removal of 3 bases from V and 2 bases from J, the junction contained 4 bases not matched to a gene. The CDR3 sequence is CSVDQRGNTDTQYF. The CDR3 region has the DNA TGCAGCGTTGATCAGCGGGGGAACACAGATACGCAGTATTTT.

This chain joins TRBV11-2 and TRBJ1-5, with 8 bases matching TRBD1. V lost 4 bases to trimming and J lost 5 bases; unmatched junction nucleotides: 1. The CDR3 is 13 residues long. Per the germline V gene, CDR1 is SGHAT and CDR2 is FQNNGV. CDR3 in DNA: TGTGCCAGCAGCTGGGGACAGGATCAGCCCCAGCATTTT. It translates to CASSWGQDQPQHF. The variable domain in full, with the rest retrieved from reference TRBV11-2 and TRBJ1-5, is EAGVAQSPRYKIIEKRQSVAFWCNPISGHATLYWYQQILGQGPKLLIQFQNNGVVDDSQLPKDRFSAERLKGVDSTLKIQPAKLEDSAVYLCASSWGQDQPQHFGDGTRLSIL.

The V gene is TRBV19, the J gene TRBJ2-1; 7 bases match TRBD2. V shed 3 bases, J shed 2 bases, and the junction held 4 bases outside the gene matches. Looked up from germline, CDR1 is LNHDA and CDR2 is SQIVND (reference sequence). This CDR3 contains 15 residues. The CDR3 region has the DNA TGTGCCAGTAGTATCGATAGCGGGCCCTACAATGAGCAGTTCTTC. Protein: CASSIDSGPYNEQFF.

This clonotype has a handful of counts. The rearrangement uses TRBV12-3 or TRBV12-4 and TRBJ1-1, with 8 positions matching TRBD1. The junction had 11 bases not matched to a gene; V was cut back by 6 bases and J by 8 bases. This CDR3 has 14 residues. In DNA, the CDR3 is TGTGCCAGCAGCCGACCGGACAGGGCCTTAGAAGCTTTCTTT. This translates into CASSRPDRALEAFF.

This clonotype showed up many times. The genes are TRBV2 and TRBJ2-3, with 9 bases matching TRBD1. V trimming: 6 bases; J trimming: 4 bases; junction bases outside the gene matches: 17. CDR1 is SNHLY, CDR2 FYNNEI, per germline. The CDR3 spans 18 residues. CDR3 in DNA: TGTGCCAGCAGGGCCGGGACAGGGTTCGGCGCGGGGGCAGATACGCAGTATTTT. Its translation is CASRAGTGFGAGADTQYF.

This clonotype has just a few counts. The chain has TRBV5-1 and TRBJ2-1; D might be TRBD1 or TRBD2, each matching 5 bases. Germline V gene data show CDR1 as SGHRS and CDR2 as YFSETQ. Trimming took off 1 base at V and 8 bases at J, with 10 bases between the two ends. The CDR3 totals 13 residues. The CDR3 sequence is CASSLLGTHEQFF. DNA of the CDR3: TGCGCCAGCAGCTTGTTAGGGACCCATGAGCAGTTCTTC.